This TCR beta chain appears in the sequencing data of a study of shared clonotypes between healthy human individuals. This table comes from immunoSEQ multiplex PCR, and its TCRdb copy is limited to in-frame clones, with some not included. The sample consists of roughly 700,000 clones, roughly 70% of them appearing once. There are a few counts of this clone. The sample comprised memory CD4+ T cells sorted from blood. The subset is: CD45RA-negative fraction. This clonotype was sampled from a woman aged 30 to 39 in good health.

Written as DNA, the CDR3 is TGTGCCAGCAGCAGTACCGGGACTAGGGGTCCCGGGGAGCTGTTTTTT. Residues: CASSSTGTRGPGELFF. The chain combines TRBV11-1 with TRBJ2-2; 8 nucleotides match TRBD2. Germline CDR1 reads SGHAT; CDR2 reads FQDESV (reference sequence). The CDR3 sequence is 16 residues long. J lost 6 bases, V lost 5 bases, and 11 bases had no gene match.